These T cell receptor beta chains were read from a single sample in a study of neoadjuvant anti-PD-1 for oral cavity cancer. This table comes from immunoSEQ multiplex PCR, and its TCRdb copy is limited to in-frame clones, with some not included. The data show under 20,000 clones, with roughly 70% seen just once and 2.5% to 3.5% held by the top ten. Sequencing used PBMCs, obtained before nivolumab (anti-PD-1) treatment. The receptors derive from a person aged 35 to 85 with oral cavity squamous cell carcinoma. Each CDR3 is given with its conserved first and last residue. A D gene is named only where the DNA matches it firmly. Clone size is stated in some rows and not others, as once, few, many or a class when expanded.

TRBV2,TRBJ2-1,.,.,TGTGCCAGCAGTGATCTCTACTACAATGAGCAGTTCTTC,CASSDLYYNEQFF
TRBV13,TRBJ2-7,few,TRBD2,TGTGCCAGCAGCAGCGGGAGTTCCCCCGACTACGAGCAGTACTTC,CASSSGSSPDYEQYF
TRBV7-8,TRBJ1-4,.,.,TGTGCCAGCAGCTTCAGTTCGGCAACTAATGAAAAACTGTTTTTT,CASSFSSATNEKLFF
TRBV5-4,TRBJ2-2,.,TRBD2,TGTGCCAGCAGCCCGGGGACTAGCAGCCCCACCGGGGAGCTGTTTTTT,CASSPGTSSPTGELFF
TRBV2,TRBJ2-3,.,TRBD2,TGTGCCAGCAGTACTAGCGGGGGGAGCACAGATACGCAGTATTTT,CASSTSGGSTDTQYF
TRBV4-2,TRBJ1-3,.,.,TGTGCCAGCAGCCAAGATGGTCCGCGACAGGTCTTCTCTGGAAACACCATATATTTT,CASSQDGPRQVFSGNTIYF
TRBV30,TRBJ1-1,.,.,TGTGCCTGGGAACCGACAGGTAACACTGAAGCTTTCTTT,CAWEPTGNTEAFF
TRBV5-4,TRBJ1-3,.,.,TGTGCCAGCAGCTCCGGACTCACCGGAAACACCATATATTTT,CASSSGLTGNTIYF
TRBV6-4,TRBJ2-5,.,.,TGTGCCAGCAGTGACTGGGAGACCCAGTACTTC,CASSDWETQYF
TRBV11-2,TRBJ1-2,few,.,TGTGCCAGCAGCCCCCCGGCTGGTTATGGCTACACCTTC,CASSPPAGYGYTF
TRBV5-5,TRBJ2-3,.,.,TGTGCCAGCAGCTTGGGTCCACGGGATACGCAGTATTTT,CASSLGPRDTQYF
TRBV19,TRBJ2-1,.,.,TGTGCCAGTAGTGTCGGGACTGTAGCTGAGCAGTTCTTC,CASSVGTVAEQFF
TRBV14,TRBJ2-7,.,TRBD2,TGTGCCAGCAGCCAAGGTCTAGCGGGAGGCCCTGCATACTTC,CASSQGLAGGPAYF
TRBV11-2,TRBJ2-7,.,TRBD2,TGTGCCAGCAGCCCCGGGACTAGTAACGAGCAGTACTTC,CASSPGTSNEQYF
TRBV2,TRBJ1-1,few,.,TGTGCCAAAGTGGGACTGACAGTCGAAAGTACTGAAGCTTTCTTT,CAKVGLTVESTEAFF
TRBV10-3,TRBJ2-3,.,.,TGTGCCATGAGGGGGGCTACGGATACAGATACGCAGTATTTT,CAMRGATDTDTQYF
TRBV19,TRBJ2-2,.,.,TGTGCCAGTAGCCCCCCAGGGGCATCCACCGGGGAGCTGTTTTTT,CASSPPGASTGELFF
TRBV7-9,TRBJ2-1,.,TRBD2,TGTGCCAGCAGCTACATTACTAGCGGGAGCTACAATGAGCAGTTCTTC,CASSYITSGSYNEQFF
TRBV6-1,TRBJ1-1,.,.,TGTGCCAGCAGTGAAGCGCTTAGGGGCTCGTGGACTGAAGCTTTCTTT,CASSEALRGSWTEAFF
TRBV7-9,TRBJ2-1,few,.,TGTGCCAGCAGCTTAGCAGGGGGGGACAATGAGCAGTTCTTC,CASSLAGGDNEQFF
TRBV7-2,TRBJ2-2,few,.,TGTGCCAGCAGCGCGACCGGGTCCGGGGAGCTGTTTTTT,CASSATGSGELFF
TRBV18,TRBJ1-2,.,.,TGTGCCAGCTCCGGTTCAGGGATATTGGCAGAGGGCTACACCTTC,CASSGSGILAEGYTF
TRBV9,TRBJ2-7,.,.,TGTGCCAGCAGCGTAGCCCCAATACAGGGCGCCTACGAGCAGTACTTC,CASSVAPIQGAYEQYF
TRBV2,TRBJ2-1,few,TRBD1,TGTGCCAGCAAGACAGGGAGTAATTATGATGAGCAGTTCTTC,CASKTGSNYDEQFF
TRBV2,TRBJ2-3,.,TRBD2,TGTGCCAGCAGACCCAGCGGGGTGAGCACAGATACGCAGTATTTT,CASRPSGVSTDTQYF
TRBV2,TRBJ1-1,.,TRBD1,TGTGCCAGCAGTAACAGGGGTGGCGCTGAAGCTTTCTTT,CASSNRGGAEAFF
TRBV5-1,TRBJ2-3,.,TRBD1,TGCGCCAGCAGCTTAGGGGGCCCCCGCACAGATACGCAGTATTTT,CASSLGGPRTDTQYF
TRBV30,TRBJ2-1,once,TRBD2,TGTGCCTGGAGTCCGACCGGGACTAGCATCAATGAGCAGTTCTTC,CAWSPTGTSINEQFF
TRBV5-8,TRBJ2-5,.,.,TGTGCCAGCAGCTTGGTCCCAGGGTTGGAAGAGACCCAGTACTTC,CASSLVPGLEETQYF
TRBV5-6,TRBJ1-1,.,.,TGTGCCAGCAGCTTGGTTCGGGGCCCGAACACTGAAGCTTTCTTT,CASSLVRGPNTEAFF
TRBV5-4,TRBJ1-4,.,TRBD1,TGTGCCAGCAGCTCCGGGACAGGGTTCGAAAAACTGTTTTTT,CASSSGTGFEKLFF
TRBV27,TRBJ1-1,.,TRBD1,TGTGCCAGCAGTTTAGACAGGGGTACTGAAGCTTTCTTT,CASSLDRGTEAFF
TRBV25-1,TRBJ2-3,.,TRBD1,TGTGCCAGCAGACAGGGGGCGCGAACAGATACGCAGTATTTT,CASRQGARTDTQYF
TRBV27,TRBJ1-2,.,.,TGTGCCAGCAGCCCGCAGGGTAACTATGGCTACACCTTC,CASSPQGNYGYTF
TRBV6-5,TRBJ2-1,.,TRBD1,TGTGCCAGCAGTTCCGGGGGACAGGGAATTCTGGGTGAGCAGTTCTTC,CASSSGGQGILGEQFF
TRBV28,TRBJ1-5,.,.,TGTGCCAGCGACCACGCTTCAGGCAATCAGCCCCAGCATTTT,CASDHASGNQPQHF
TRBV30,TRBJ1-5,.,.,TGTGCCTGGAGTGTACACCCCGGTCAGCCCCAGCATTTT,CAWSVHPGQPQHF
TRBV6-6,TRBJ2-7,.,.,TGTGCCACCGCTAAGGGGCTCTACGAGCAGTACTTC,CATAKGLYEQYF
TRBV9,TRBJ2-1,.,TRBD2,TGTGCCAGCGCGGGAGAAGGGAGGTCCTACAATGAGCAGTTCTTC,CASAGEGRSYNEQFF
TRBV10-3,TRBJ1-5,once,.,TGTGCCATCAGTGAGTCGGGACTAATCATGCCCCAGCATTTT,CAISESGLIMPQHF
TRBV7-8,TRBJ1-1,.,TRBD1,TGTGCCAGCAGCCCGAGACAGGGGGCTGTCACTGAAGCTTTCTTT,CASSPRQGAVTEAFF
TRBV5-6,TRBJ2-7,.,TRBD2,TGTGCCAGCAGACCTAGCGGGGATTCCTACGAGCAGTACTTC,CASRPSGDSYEQYF
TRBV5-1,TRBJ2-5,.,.,TGCGCCAGCAGCCCGGAGGGGTACCAAGAGACCCAGTACTTC,CASSPEGYQETQYF
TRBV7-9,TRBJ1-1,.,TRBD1,TGTGCCAGCAGCTTATCGAGGGGGCTCACTGAAGCTTTCTTT,CASSLSRGLTEAFF
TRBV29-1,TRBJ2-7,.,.,TGCAGCGTTCGGGACGGATACGAGCAGTACTTC,CSVRDGYEQYF
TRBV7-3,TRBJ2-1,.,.,TGTGCCAGCAGCATTCCGGGGGCGGACAATGAGCAGTTCTTC,CASSIPGADNEQFF
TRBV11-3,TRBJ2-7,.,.,TGTGCCAGCCCTCCATTCGGCAACCCAGTCTACGAGCAGTACTTC,CASPPFGNPVYEQYF
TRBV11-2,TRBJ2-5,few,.,TGTGCCAGCAGCTTTAGCGGAGGAGAGACCCAGTACTTC,CASSFSGGETQYF
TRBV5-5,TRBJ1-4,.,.,TGTGCCAGCAGCTTGTTAACGGGGGGAGAAAAACTGTTTTTT,CASSLLTGGEKLFF
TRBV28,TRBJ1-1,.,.,TGTGCCAGCAGTTTAAGTGGGGGGGGTATGAACACTGAAGCTTTCTTT,CASSLSGGGMNTEAFF
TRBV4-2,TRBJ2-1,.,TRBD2,TGTGCCAGCAGCCAAGAGCCACTAGCGGGAGGGTTTTATGAGCAGTTCTTC,CASSQEPLAGGFYEQFF
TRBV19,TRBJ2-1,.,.,TGTGCCAGTAGTATCTGGAACAATGAGCAGTTCTTC,CASSIWNNEQFF
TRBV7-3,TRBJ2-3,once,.,TGTGCCAGCAGCTCCGGTTACACAGATACGCAGTATTTT,CASSSGYTDTQYF
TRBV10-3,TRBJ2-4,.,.,TGTGCCATCAGTGAGGAGAGGGTCGTAGCCAAAAACATTCAGTACTTC,CAISEERVVAKNIQYF
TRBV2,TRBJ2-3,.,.,TGTGCCAGCAGGGAGAACTATGGACCAGATACGCAGTATTTT,CASRENYGPDTQYF
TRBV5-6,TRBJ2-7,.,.,TGTGCCAGCAGCACCTCCTACGAGCAGTACTTC,CASSTSYEQYF
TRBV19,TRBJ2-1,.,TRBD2,TGTGCCAGTAGTCCGGGGGGAGCGGAGGCAGTCAATGAGCAGTTCTTC,CASSPGGAEAVNEQFF